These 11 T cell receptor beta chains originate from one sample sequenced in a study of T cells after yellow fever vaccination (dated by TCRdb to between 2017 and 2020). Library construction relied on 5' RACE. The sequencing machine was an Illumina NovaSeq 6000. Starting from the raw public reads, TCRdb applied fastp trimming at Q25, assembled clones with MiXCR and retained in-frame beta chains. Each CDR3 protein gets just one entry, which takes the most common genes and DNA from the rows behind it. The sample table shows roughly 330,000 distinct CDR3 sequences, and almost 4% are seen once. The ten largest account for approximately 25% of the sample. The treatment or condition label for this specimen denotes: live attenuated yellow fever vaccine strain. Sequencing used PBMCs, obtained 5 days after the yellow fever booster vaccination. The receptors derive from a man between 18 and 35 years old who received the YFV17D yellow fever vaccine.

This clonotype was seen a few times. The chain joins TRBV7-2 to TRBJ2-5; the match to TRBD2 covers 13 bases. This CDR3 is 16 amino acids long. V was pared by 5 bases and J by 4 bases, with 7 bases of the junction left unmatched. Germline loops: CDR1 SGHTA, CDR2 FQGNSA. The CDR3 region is CASSLQGTSGAETQYF. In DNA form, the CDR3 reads TGTGCCAGCAGCCTGCAGGGGACTAGCGGGGCAGAGACCCAGTACTTC.

The CDR3 region is CSAHPTDTQYF. The CDR3 bases are TGCAGCGCCCACCCCACAGATACGCAGTATTTT. The chain has TRBV29-1 and TRBJ2-3; D call uncertain. The germline V and J ends were trimmed by 7 bases and 2 bases, with 7 bases remaining between them. The CDR3 spans 11 residues. Germline V gene lookup returns CDR1 SQVTM and CDR2 ANQGSEA.

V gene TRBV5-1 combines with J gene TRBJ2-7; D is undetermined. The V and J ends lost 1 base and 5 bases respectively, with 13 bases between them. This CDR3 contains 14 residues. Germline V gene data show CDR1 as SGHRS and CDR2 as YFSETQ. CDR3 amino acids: CASSLPTAIHEQYF. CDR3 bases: TGCGCCAGCAGCTTGCCCACTGCAATCCACGAGCAGTACTTC.

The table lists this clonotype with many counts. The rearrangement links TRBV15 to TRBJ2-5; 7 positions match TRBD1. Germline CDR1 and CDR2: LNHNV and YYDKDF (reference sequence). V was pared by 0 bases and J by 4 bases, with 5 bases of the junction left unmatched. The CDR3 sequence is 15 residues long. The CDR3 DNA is TGTGCCACCAGCAGAGATAAACCAGGGGGAGAGACCCAGTACTTC. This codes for CATSRDKPGGETQYF.

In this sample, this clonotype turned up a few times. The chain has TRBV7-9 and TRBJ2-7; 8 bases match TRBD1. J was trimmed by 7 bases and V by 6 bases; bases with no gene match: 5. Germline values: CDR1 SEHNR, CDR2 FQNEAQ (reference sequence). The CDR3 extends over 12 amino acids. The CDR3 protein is CASSHGQGEQYV. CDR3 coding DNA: TGTGCCAGCAGTCACGGACAGGGAGAGCAGTACGTC.

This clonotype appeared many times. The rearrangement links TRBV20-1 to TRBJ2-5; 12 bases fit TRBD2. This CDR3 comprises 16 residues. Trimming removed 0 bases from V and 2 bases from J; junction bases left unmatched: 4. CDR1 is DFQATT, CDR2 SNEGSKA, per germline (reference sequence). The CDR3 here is CSARDTSGGPQETQYF. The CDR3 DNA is TGCAGTGCTAGAGATACTAGCGGGGGGCCTCAAGAGACCCAGTACTTC.

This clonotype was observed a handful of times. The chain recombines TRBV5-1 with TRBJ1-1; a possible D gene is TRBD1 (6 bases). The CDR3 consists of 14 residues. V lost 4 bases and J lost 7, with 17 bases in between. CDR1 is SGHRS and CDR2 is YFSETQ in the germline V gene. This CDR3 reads CASSPGDTRFEAFF. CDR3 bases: TGCGCCAGCAGCCCGGGGGACACACGTTTTGAAGCTTTCTTT.

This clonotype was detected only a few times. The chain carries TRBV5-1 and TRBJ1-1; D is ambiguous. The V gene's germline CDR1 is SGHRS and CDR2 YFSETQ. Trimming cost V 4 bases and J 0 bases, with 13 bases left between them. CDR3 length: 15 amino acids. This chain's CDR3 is CASSPSVLMNTEAFF. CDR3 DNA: TGCGCCAGCAGCCCCTCCGTCCTAATGAACACTGAAGCTTTCTTT.

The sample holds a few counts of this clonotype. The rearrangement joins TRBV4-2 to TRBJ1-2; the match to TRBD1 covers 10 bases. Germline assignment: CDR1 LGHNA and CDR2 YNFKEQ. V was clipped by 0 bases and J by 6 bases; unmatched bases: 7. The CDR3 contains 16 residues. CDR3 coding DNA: TGTGCCAGCAGCCAAGATCGAGGGACAGGGGTAAATGGCTACACCTTC. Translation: CASSQDRGTGVNGYTF.

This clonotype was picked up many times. Here the CDR3 DNA reads TGTGCCAGCTCGACAGATTCATTAGGGAGATCGGACTATGGCTACACCTTC. It translates to CASSTDSLGRSDYGYTF. The V gene is TRBV18, the J gene TRBJ1-2, with D tentatively TRBD1 (5 bases). The CDR3 covers 17 residues. Deletions cut 6 bases from V and 3 bases from J, with 23 bases between. The V gene's germline CDR1 is KGHSH and CDR2 LQKENI.

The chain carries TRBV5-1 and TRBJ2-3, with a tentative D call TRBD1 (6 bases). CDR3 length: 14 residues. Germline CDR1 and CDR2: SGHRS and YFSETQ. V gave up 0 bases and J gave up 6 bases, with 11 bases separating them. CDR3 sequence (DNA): TGCGCCAGCAGCTTGGATGGGGGCCAGGATACGCAGTATTTT. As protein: CASSLDGGQDTQYF.